Listed below are T cell receptor beta chains from one sample, sequenced in a study of shared clonotypes between healthy human individuals. Profiled with immunoSEQ multiplex PCR; TCRdb holds only in-frame clones, not every one. Among roughly 2,500,000 clones, roughly 93% were seen once, and the ten largest hold roughly 0.39%. The sequencing input was naive CD4+ T cells from PBMCs. The receptors were sampled from a man younger than 30 in good health. Some clones in this sample may be carry-over from other donors' samples. Both conserved end residues are part of each CDR3. Fields, in order: CDR3 DNA, CDR3 protein, J gene, D gene, V gene, clone size. A D gene is named only where the DNA matches it firmly. Rows give clone size only sometimes, using once, few, many, or a class for an expanded clone.

CDR3 DNA: TGTGCCAGCTCACCACCATCGACAGGAGAGACCCAGTACTTC
CDR3 protein: CASSPPSTGETQYF
J gene: TRBJ2-5
D gene: -
V gene: TRBV18
clone size: -

CDR3 DNA: TGTGCCAGTTGGAAAGGGACATTCTCATATTCCGCCGGGGAGCTGTTTTTT
CDR3 protein: CASWKGTFSYSAGELFF
J gene: TRBJ2-2
D gene: -
V gene: TRBV19
clone size: -

CDR3 DNA: TGCGCCAGCATTCGTTCTCGGGGGCGAGAGCTGTTTGATGGCTACACCTTC
CDR3 protein: CASIRSRGRELFDGYTF
J gene: TRBJ1-2
D gene: -
V gene: TRBV10-1
clone size: -

CDR3 DNA: TGTGCCCGTGGACTCCCTAATTCACCCCTCCACTTT
CDR3 protein: CARGLPNSPLHF
J gene: TRBJ1-6
D gene: -
V gene: TRBV30
clone size: -

CDR3 DNA: TGTGCCATCAGTGCAGGGCTTCGCACAGATACGCAGTATTTT
CDR3 protein: CAISAGLRTDTQYF
J gene: TRBJ2-3
D gene: -
V gene: TRBV10-3
clone size: -

CDR3 DNA: TGTGCCAGCAGCCCCCATAGGGCAAGCTACTATGGCTACACCTTC
CDR3 protein: CASSPHRASYYGYTF
J gene: TRBJ1-2
D gene: -
V gene: TRBV4-2
clone size: -

CDR3 DNA: TGTGCCAGCAGCCGTCGGGTAGCGGGAGTGGGGAACACCGGGGAGCTGTTTTTT
CDR3 protein: CASSRRVAGVGNTGELFF
J gene: TRBJ2-2
D gene: TRBD2
V gene: TRBV4-2
clone size: -

CDR3 DNA: TGTGCCAGTGACAGGGTGGACGGGGAGCTGTTTTTT
CDR3 protein: CASDRVDGELFF
J gene: TRBJ2-2
D gene: TRBD1
V gene: TRBV2
clone size: -

CDR3 DNA: TGTGCCAGCAGCCAAGTTGCGGGACAAGCACAAGAGACCCAGTACTTC
CDR3 protein: CASSQVAGQAQETQYF
J gene: TRBJ2-5
D gene: -
V gene: TRBV4-2
clone size: -

CDR3 DNA: TGTGCCAGCAGCCCGGTGACTAGCGGGACCTACGAGCAGTACTTC
CDR3 protein: CASSPVTSGTYEQYF
J gene: TRBJ2-7
D gene: TRBD2
V gene: TRBV4-2
clone size: -

CDR3 DNA: TGTGCCAGCAGCTTAGTGCACACTGAAGCTTTCTTT
CDR3 protein: CASSLVHTEAFF
J gene: TRBJ1-1
D gene: -
V gene: TRBV7-9
clone size: -

CDR3 DNA: TGTGCCAGCAGTTATGAAGGCGGTGGGGCCAACGTCCTGACTTTC
CDR3 protein: CASSYEGGGANVLTF
J gene: TRBJ2-6
D gene: -
V gene: TRBV6-5
clone size: -

CDR3 DNA: TGTGCCAGTGGGCCTGGGGTGTTGGAGACCCAGTACTTC
CDR3 protein: CASGPGVLETQYF
J gene: TRBJ2-5
D gene: -
V gene: TRBV19
clone size: -

CDR3 DNA: TGTGCCAGCAGTTCCCGTGGGGCGGGAGAGTACAATGAGCAGTTCTTC
CDR3 protein: CASSSRGAGEYNEQFF
J gene: TRBJ2-1
D gene: TRBD2
V gene: TRBV28
clone size: -

CDR3 DNA: TGTGCCAGCAGCCAGACGGGGGCCCCTATCTCTGGGGCCAACGTCCTGACTTTC
CDR3 protein: CASSQTGAPISGANVLTF
J gene: TRBJ2-6
D gene: -
V gene: TRBV7-9
clone size: -

CDR3 DNA: TGCGCCAGCAGCCACGGTGGGGGAGGCTCCTACGAGCAGTACTTC
CDR3 protein: CASSHGGGGSYEQYF
J gene: TRBJ2-7
D gene: -
V gene: TRBV4-1
clone size: -

CDR3 DNA: TGTGCCAGCAGTGATGCGGGACCTGAAAAACTGTTTTTT
CDR3 protein: CASSDAGPEKLFF
J gene: TRBJ1-4
D gene: -
V gene: TRBV25-1
clone size: -

CDR3 DNA: TGCGCCAGCAGCTTGGTGTCAGGGACCATCTCGGGTGAAAAACTGTTTTTT
CDR3 protein: CASSLVSGTISGEKLFF
J gene: TRBJ1-4
D gene: -
V gene: TRBV5-1
clone size: -

CDR3 DNA: TGTGCCAGCAGTGAAGTCTTTAAAGTCGCGGGAGGGCCGGGTACGCAGTATTTT
CDR3 protein: CASSEVFKVAGGPGTQYF
J gene: TRBJ2-3
D gene: TRBD2
V gene: TRBV6-1
clone size: -

CDR3 DNA: TGTGCCAGCAGATCAGCATATCCCCCTGTTCAGGAGCAGTACTTC
CDR3 protein: CASRSAYPPVQEQYF
J gene: TRBJ2-7
D gene: -
V gene: TRBV6-5
clone size: -

CDR3 DNA: TGTGCCAGCAGCCTCTGGGTCCCCACCGGGGAGCTGTTTTTT
CDR3 protein: CASSLWVPTGELFF
J gene: TRBJ2-2
D gene: -
V gene: TRBV5-4
clone size: -

CDR3 DNA: TGTGCCAGCAGCTTAGGTCAACCCCTATCTTACGAGCAGTACTTC
CDR3 protein: CASSLGQPLSYEQYF
J gene: TRBJ2-7
D gene: -
V gene: TRBV11-1
clone size: -

CDR3 DNA: TGTGCCAGCAGCGAGACCGACGGGATGCGGGGTGAAAAACTGTTTTTT
CDR3 protein: CASSETDGMRGEKLFF
J gene: TRBJ1-4
D gene: -
V gene: TRBV9
clone size: -

CDR3 DNA: TGTGCCAGCAGTGAAGTTAGCGCACCCTACTACGAGCAGTACTTC
CDR3 protein: CASSEVSAPYYEQYF
J gene: TRBJ2-7
D gene: -
V gene: TRBV2
clone size: -

CDR3 DNA: TGTGCTAGTGGACGTGGAGACCTAGAGACCCAGTACTTC
CDR3 protein: CASGRGDLETQYF
J gene: TRBJ2-5
D gene: -
V gene: TRBV12-5
clone size: -

CDR3 DNA: TGTGCCAGCAGCTTGGGACAGGAAATCTACGAGCAGTACTTC
CDR3 protein: CASSLGQEIYEQYF
J gene: TRBJ2-7
D gene: -
V gene: TRBV5-6
clone size: -

CDR3 DNA: TGTGCCAGCAGTCCCGGGGGCAACCAAGAGACCCAGTACTTC
CDR3 protein: CASSPGGNQETQYF
J gene: TRBJ2-5
D gene: -
V gene: TRBV28
clone size: -

CDR3 DNA: TGTGCCAGCTCACCATCTCCAGATTTCATGAACACTGAAGCTTTCTTT
CDR3 protein: CASSPSPDFMNTEAFF
J gene: TRBJ1-1
D gene: -
V gene: TRBV18
clone size: -

CDR3 DNA: TGTGCCAGCTCCCCTAGACTCACAGCCACAGATACGCAGTATTTT
CDR3 protein: CASSPRLTATDTQYF
J gene: TRBJ2-3
D gene: -
V gene: TRBV18
clone size: -

CDR3 DNA: TGTGCCAGCTCACAGGGACAGCTCTATCAGCCCCAGCATTTT
CDR3 protein: CASSQGQLYQPQHF
J gene: TRBJ1-5
D gene: TRBD1
V gene: TRBV18
clone size: -

CDR3 DNA: TGTGCCAGCAGTTACTCCGGCGGGAGCGGGAATGAGCAGTTCTTC
CDR3 protein: CASSYSGGSGNEQFF
J gene: TRBJ2-1
D gene: TRBD2
V gene: TRBV6-5
clone size: -

CDR3 DNA: TGTGCCAGCAGTCCCCGCACGGGGGGCTACACCTTC
CDR3 protein: CASSPRTGGYTF
J gene: TRBJ1-2
D gene: -
V gene: TRBV11-1
clone size: -

CDR3 DNA: TGCGCCAGCAGCCAGCGACCATCCCAAGAGACCCAGTACTTC
CDR3 protein: CASSQRPSQETQYF
J gene: TRBJ2-5
D gene: -
V gene: TRBV5-1
clone size: -

CDR3 DNA: TGTGCCAGTAGTCCCGGGGGGGACACCGGGGAGCTGTTTTTT
CDR3 protein: CASSPGGDTGELFF
J gene: TRBJ2-2
D gene: TRBD2
V gene: TRBV19
clone size: -

CDR3 DNA: TGTGCCAGCAGCCCACTAGCGGGCTACGAGCAGTACTTC
CDR3 protein: CASSPLAGYEQYF
J gene: TRBJ2-7
D gene: TRBD2
V gene: TRBV11-3
clone size: -

CDR3 DNA: TGTGCCAGTAGTATAAGTTGGGGGGCCGCTGAAGCTTTCTTT
CDR3 protein: CASSISWGAAEAFF
J gene: TRBJ1-1
D gene: -
V gene: TRBV19
clone size: -

CDR3 DNA: TGTGCCAGCAGTTTACCCCCGACGGGGACCCAGTACTTC
CDR3 protein: CASSLPPTGTQYF
J gene: TRBJ2-5
D gene: -
V gene: TRBV28
clone size: -

CDR3 DNA: TGTGCCAGCAGTTTGGCGGGGATCTATGGCTACACCTTC
CDR3 protein: CASSLAGIYGYTF
J gene: TRBJ1-2
D gene: -
V gene: TRBV28
clone size: once

CDR3 DNA: TGCGCCAGCAGCGGACCCCACAGCGGGAGAATAGAGCAGTACTTC
CDR3 protein: CASSGPHSGRIEQYF
J gene: TRBJ2-7
D gene: TRBD2
V gene: TRBV4-1
clone size: -

CDR3 DNA: TGTGCCAGCAGCCAAGAGTACGGAGATACGCAGTATTTT
CDR3 protein: CASSQEYGDTQYF
J gene: TRBJ2-3
D gene: -
V gene: TRBV4-2
clone size: -

CDR3 DNA: TGTGCCAGCAGCTGGACCAGAGGGAGCGGCCTAGAGACCCAGTACTTC
CDR3 protein: CASSWTRGSGLETQYF
J gene: TRBJ2-5
D gene: -
V gene: TRBV7-3
clone size: -

CDR3 DNA: TGTGCCAGCAGTGCGACGGGACTTAGGAACACTGAAGCTTTCTTT
CDR3 protein: CASSATGLRNTEAFF
J gene: TRBJ1-1
D gene: -
V gene: TRBV25-1
clone size: -

CDR3 DNA: TGCGCCAGCAGCCTCCCGCCTGCTAGCTCCTACAATGAGCAGTTCTTC
CDR3 protein: CASSLPPASSYNEQFF
J gene: TRBJ2-1
D gene: -
V gene: TRBV5-1
clone size: -

CDR3 DNA: TGTGCCTGGAGTGTAAAGCAGAGATATCAGCCCCAGCATTTT
CDR3 protein: CAWSVKQRYQPQHF
J gene: TRBJ1-5
D gene: -
V gene: TRBV30
clone size: -

CDR3 DNA: TGTGCCAGCAGCTTAGTGGGGGGTGCGGAGACCCAGTACTTC
CDR3 protein: CASSLVGGAETQYF
J gene: TRBJ2-5
D gene: -
V gene: TRBV7-2
clone size: -